This is a list of T cell receptor beta chains from one sample in a study of cytomegalovirus exposure and HLA in healthy donors. Some clones are missing from TCRdb's copy, which holds only in-frame ones; the method was immunoSEQ multiplex PCR. This table has 120,000 or so clones, more than 65% appearing once. Sequencing was carried out using PBMCs. The receptor source for this set is a man between 18 and 35 years old in good health and CMV-seropositive. Each CDR3 is given with its conserved first and last residue. The order of the fields is clone size, D gene, V gene, J gene, CDR3 DNA, CDR3 protein. The D gene is left open where the match is weak. Size is stated for part of the rows, as once, few or many counts, or as a class when the clone is expanded.

size: -
D: TRBD2
V: TRBV7-9
J: TRBJ2-7
DNA: TGTGCCAGCAGCTTAGAAAGCGGGAGGGACTACGAGCAGTACTTC
CDR3: CASSLESGRDYEQYF

size: once
D: -
V: TRBV27
J: TRBJ1-1
DNA: TGTGCCAGCAAATCCTGGACGGAGGGCACTGAAGCTTTCTTT
CDR3: CASKSWTEGTEAFF

size: -
D: TRBD1
V: TRBV2
J: TRBJ2-5
DNA: TGTGCCAGCAGTGTGGGGACAGGGGAAAAGACCCAGTACTTC
CDR3: CASSVGTGEKTQYF

size: -
D: -
V: TRBV5-1
J: TRBJ2-7
DNA: TGCGCCAGCAGCTTGACAGGGTTCTACGAGCAGTACTTC
CDR3: CASSLTGFYEQYF

size: -
D: -
V: TRBV25-1
J: TRBJ1-1
DNA: TGTGCCAGCAGTGAATCCCGAACCGGGGTGATTAACACTGAAGCTTTCTTT
CDR3: CASSESRTGVINTEAFF

size: -
D: -
V: TRBV7-9
J: TRBJ2-5
DNA: TGTGCCAGCAGAAACGCGGGTTCGGGAGAGACCCAGTACTTC
CDR3: CASRNAGSGETQYF

size: -
D: -
V: TRBV6-1
J: TRBJ1-2
DNA: TGTGCCAGCAGTGAAGACAGCTACTATGGCTACACCTTC
CDR3: CASSEDSYYGYTF

size: -
D: -
V: TRBV19
J: TRBJ1-1
DNA: TGTGCCAGTAGTACACTCACCGGGCCCCGGGGCACTGAAGCTTTCTTT
CDR3: CASSTLTGPRGTEAFF

size: -
D: -
V: TRBV30
J: TRBJ2-3
DNA: TGTGCCTGGAGTTTCGAAGACTCTTCAGATACGCAGTATTTT
CDR3: CAWSFEDSSDTQYF

size: -
D: -
V: TRBV27
J: TRBJ1-1
DNA: TGTGCCAGCAGTTTCAGTGTGTGGGCCGAAGCTTTCTTT
CDR3: CASSFSVWAEAFF

size: -
D: -
V: TRBV2
J: TRBJ2-7
DNA: TGTGCCAGCAGTGCCGCTAGCTACGAGCAGTACTTC
CDR3: CASSAASYEQYF

size: few
D: TRBD2
V: TRBV10-1
J: TRBJ2-3
DNA: TGCGCCAGCAGTAGGACTAGCGGGTCGGGCACAGATACGCAGTATTTT
CDR3: CASSRTSGSGTDTQYF

size: -
D: TRBD1
V: TRBV30
J: TRBJ2-7
DNA: TGTGCCTGGGGACAGGGGCTCGGGGGGGAGCAGTACTTC
CDR3: CAWGQGLGGEQYF

size: -
D: -
V: TRBV19
J: TRBJ2-4
DNA: TGTGCCAGTAGTATACGGGACACATTAGCCAAAAACAGTCAGTACTTC
CDR3: CASSIRDTLAKNSQYF

size: -
D: -
V: TRBV13
J: TRBJ1-2
DNA: TGTGCCAGCACCGAAAGCGGGGGGGGGAACTATGGCTACACCTTC
CDR3: CASTESGGGNYGYTF

size: -
D: TRBD1
V: TRBV28
J: TRBJ1-2
DNA: TGTGCCAGCAGTGCTCCGGGACAGGGGGGTCCGGGCTACACCTTC
CDR3: CASSAPGQGGPGYTF

size: -
D: TRBD1
V: TRBV4-1
J: TRBJ1-5
DNA: TGCGCCAGCAGCCCTGCTGGGACAGGAAATCAGCCCCAGCATTTT
CDR3: CASSPAGTGNQPQHF

size: once
D: -
V: TRBV7-9
J: TRBJ2-5
DNA: TGTGCCAGCATCTCGGGGGAGACCCAGTACTTC
CDR3: CASISGETQYF

size: -
D: -
V: TRBV7-9
J: TRBJ2-1
DNA: TGTGCCAGCAGCTTCTCTAATGAGCAGTTCTTC
CDR3: CASSFSNEQFF

size: once
D: TRBD2
V: TRBV2
J: TRBJ2-1
DNA: TGTGCCAGCGTCCTAGCGGGGGGTAACAATGAGCAGTTCTTC
CDR3: CASVLAGGNNEQFF

size: -
D: TRBD2
V: TRBV5-4
J: TRBJ2-7
DNA: TGTGCCAGCAGCGTGCGGGGGGGAACCTACGAGCAGTACTTC
CDR3: CASSVRGGTYEQYF

size: -
D: TRBD2
V: TRBV6-5
J: TRBJ2-2
DNA: TGTGCCAGCAGTTACTCCATAGGGACTACCTCCGGGGAGCTGTTTTTT
CDR3: CASSYSIGTTSGELFF

size: once
D: -
V: TRBV6-1
J: TRBJ2-2
DNA: TGTGCCAGCAGTGAACGCGTACGCTGGACGGGAGCGAACACCGGGGAGCTGTTTTTT
CDR3: CASSERVRWTGANTGELFF

size: -
D: TRBD1
V: TRBV7-6
J: TRBJ2-7
DNA: TGTGCCAGCAGCCTACTGGAGGGACAGGGGATTCTTACCTACGAGCAGTACTTC
CDR3: CASSLLEGQGILTYEQYF

size: once
D: -
V: TRBV15
J: TRBJ1-2
DNA: TGTGCCACCAGCAGGGGGGTCCGGGGGGAGCAGGACTATGGCTACACCTTC
CDR3: CATSRGVRGEQDYGYTF

size: -
D: TRBD1
V: TRBV7-9
J: TRBJ1-2
DNA: TGTGCCAGCAGCCCACAGGGGTATGGCTACACCTTC
CDR3: CASSPQGYGYTF

size: -
D: -
V: TRBV19
J: TRBJ1-3
DNA: TGTGCCAGTAGTCCCAAGGGAGCCTGGTTTATATATTTT
CDR3: CASSPKGAWFIYF

size: few
D: TRBD1
V: TRBV5-1
J: TRBJ1-4
DNA: TGCGCCAGCAGCGGGGGGACAGGGGGACGCGAAAAACTGTTTTTT
CDR3: CASSGGTGGREKLFF

size: -
D: TRBD2
V: TRBV5-5
J: TRBJ2-3
DNA: TGTGCCAGCAGCCTACCTACTAGCGGGGGTCCGGGGAATACGCAGTATTTT
CDR3: CASSLPTSGGPGNTQYF

size: -
D: TRBD2
V: TRBV10-3
J: TRBJ2-3
DNA: TGTGCCACCACGGGGACTAGCGGTAGCACAGATACGCAGTATTTT
CDR3: CATTGTSGSTDTQYF

size: -
D: -
V: TRBV10-2
J: TRBJ1-2
DNA: TGCGCCAGCAGTCGGCAGGGGAATTCCTATGGCTACACCTTT
CDR3: CASSRQGNSYGYTF

size: -
D: TRBD2
V: TRBV7-6
J: TRBJ2-5
DNA: TGTGCCAGCAGCGCTAGAGGCGGGGGGGAGACCCAGTACTTC
CDR3: CASSARGGGETQYF

size: -
D: TRBD2
V: TRBV4-2
J: TRBJ2-3
DNA: TGTGCCAGCAGCCCAGTCTTGGGCGGGAGGGCCCCCAGCACAGATACGCAGTATTTT
CDR3: CASSPVLGGRAPSTDTQYF

size: -
D: TRBD1
V: TRBV6-1
J: TRBJ1-1
DNA: TGTGCCAGCAGTTGGGACAGGAACACTGAAGCTTTCTTT
CDR3: CASSWDRNTEAFF

size: -
D: TRBD1
V: TRBV28
J: TRBJ1-1
DNA: TGTGCCAGCAGTTCCCGGACAGGGGACACTGAAGCTTTCTTT
CDR3: CASSSRTGDTEAFF

size: -
D: -
V: TRBV6-5
J: TRBJ2-7
DNA: TGTGCCAGCAGCCCCCGGGGCGGGGCCTCCTACGAGCAGTACTTC
CDR3: CASSPRGGASYEQYF

size: -
D: -
V: TRBV29-1
J: TRBJ1-1
DNA: TGCAGCGTTGGCGTTATGAACACTGAAGCTTTCTTT
CDR3: CSVGVMNTEAFF

size: -
D: -
V: TRBV4-1
J: TRBJ1-5
DNA: TGCGCCAGCAGCCAAGTGGAGATCAATCAGCCCCAGCATTTT
CDR3: CASSQVEINQPQHF

size: few
D: TRBD2
V: TRBV15
J: TRBJ2-1
DNA: TGTGCCACCGTACCGGGAGGTTCCTACAATGAGCAGTTCTTC
CDR3: CATVPGGSYNEQFF

size: -
D: TRBD2
V: TRBV7-3
J: TRBJ2-1
DNA: TGTGCCAGCAGCTGGACTAGTTTAGGGAATGAGCAGTTCTTC
CDR3: CASSWTSLGNEQFF

size: -
D: -
V: TRBV6-1
J: TRBJ1-2
DNA: TGTGCCAGCAGTGAAGATTGGGGGAGGGGCTATGGCTACACCTTC
CDR3: CASSEDWGRGYGYTF

size: -
D: TRBD1
V: TRBV5-1
J: TRBJ1-4
DNA: TGCGCCAGCAGCTTGGGACTAGGACAGGGCAAGACTAATGAAAAACTGTTTTTT
CDR3: CASSLGLGQGKTNEKLFF

size: -
D: -
V: TRBV2
J: TRBJ1-1
DNA: TGTGCCAGCAGTGTTTCGGAACAGGGCGGTTTCACTGAAGCTTTCTTT
CDR3: CASSVSEQGGFTEAFF

size: -
D: TRBD2
V: TRBV7-2
J: TRBJ2-3
DNA: TGTGCCAGCAAACTTACCGGGGGGGCCGATACGCAGTATTTT
CDR3: CASKLTGGADTQYF

size: -
D: -
V: TRBV6-1
J: TRBJ1-2
DNA: TGTGCCAGCAGATCTGACATAAATGGCTACACCTTC
CDR3: CASRSDINGYTF

size: once
D: TRBD2
V: TRBV11-2
J: TRBJ2-2
DNA: TGTGCCAGCAGCTTAGTACGGGGGGGAGGCACCGGGGAGCTGTTTTTT
CDR3: CASSLVRGGGTGELFF

size: -
D: -
V: TRBV7-2
J: TRBJ2-5
DNA: TGTGCCAGCAGCTTTTCCCCCTTCGACAACTACCAAGAGACCCAGTACTTC
CDR3: CASSFSPFDNYQETQYF

size: few
D: TRBD1
V: TRBV11-2
J: TRBJ2-1
DNA: TGTGCCAGCAGCACCCGGGACAGGGCTTCCTACAATGAGCAGTTCTTC
CDR3: CASSTRDRASYNEQFF

size: -
D: -
V: TRBV2
J: TRBJ1-2
DNA: TGTGCCAGCAGTGAAGACAGGAAGGAGACTAACTATGGCTACACCTTC
CDR3: CASSEDRKETNYGYTF

size: few
D: TRBD2
V: TRBV10-1
J: TRBJ2-5
DNA: TGCGCCATCAAAACTAGCGGCCAACAAGAGACCCAGTACTTC
CDR3: CAIKTSGQQETQYF

size: few
D: TRBD1
V: TRBV19
J: TRBJ1-5
DNA: TGTGCCAGTAGTATAGGGGGACAGGGAGGCAATCAGCCCCAGCATTTT
CDR3: CASSIGGQGGNQPQHF

size: -
D: -
V: TRBV10-3
J: TRBJ1-2
DNA: TGTGCCATCAGTGAGTCCCTGGACAGATTCTATGGCTACACCTTC
CDR3: CAISESLDRFYGYTF

size: -
D: -
V: TRBV18
J: TRBJ2-2
DNA: TGTGCCAGCTCACCAAGACTACACGACGGCACCGGGGAGCTGTTTTTT
CDR3: CASSPRLHDGTGELFF

size: -
D: TRBD2
V: TRBV9
J: TRBJ2-1
DNA: TGTGCCAGCAGCGTAGTGAGCGGGAAGAATGAGCAGTTCTTC
CDR3: CASSVVSGKNEQFF

size: -
D: TRBD1
V: TRBV25-1
J: TRBJ1-5
DNA: TGTGCCAGCAGTGATCGCTCCGACAGGGGGTGGGATCAGCCCCAGCATTTT
CDR3: CASSDRSDRGWDQPQHF

size: -
D: TRBD1
V: TRBV15
J: TRBJ2-7
DNA: TGTGCCACCAGCAGAGGGACAGGGGGTTCCTACGAGCAGTACTTC
CDR3: CATSRGTGGSYEQYF

size: -
D: TRBD2
V: TRBV6-1
J: TRBJ2-5
DNA: TGTGCCAGCAGTGAGGGACTAGCGGGGGGCGGCTGGGAAGAGACCCAGTACTTC
CDR3: CASSEGLAGGGWEETQYF

size: -
D: TRBD2
V: TRBV6-6
J: TRBJ2-5
DNA: TGTGCCAGCAGTTGGGCGGGGGTACGGGAGACCCAGTACTTC
CDR3: CASSWAGVRETQYF